The TCR beta chain described here comes from a study of blood T cell repertoires in COVID-19. For the study at large: Samples came from the United States, Italy and Spain, spanning acute and convalescent COVID-19.

With 6 bases removed from V and 0 bases from J, the gap between germline ends came to 11 bases. The germline gives CDR1 SNHLY, CDR2 FYNNEI. This CDR3 has 15 residues. Repertoires were generated with immunoSEQ multiplex PCR, while TCRdb's copy carries only in-frame clones and drops some. The table includes 130,000 to 150,000 clones, around 90% detected once. This chain joins TRBV2 and TRBJ2-2, with a possible D match to TRBD1 (6 bases). The receptor's source is a man between 65 and 85 years old with acute or convalescent COVID-19. Input material: peripheral blood. The CDR3 DNA reads as TGTGCCAGCAGGGCCGGGACATCGAACACCGGGGAGCTGTTTTTT. This gives the protein CASRAGTSNTGELFF.